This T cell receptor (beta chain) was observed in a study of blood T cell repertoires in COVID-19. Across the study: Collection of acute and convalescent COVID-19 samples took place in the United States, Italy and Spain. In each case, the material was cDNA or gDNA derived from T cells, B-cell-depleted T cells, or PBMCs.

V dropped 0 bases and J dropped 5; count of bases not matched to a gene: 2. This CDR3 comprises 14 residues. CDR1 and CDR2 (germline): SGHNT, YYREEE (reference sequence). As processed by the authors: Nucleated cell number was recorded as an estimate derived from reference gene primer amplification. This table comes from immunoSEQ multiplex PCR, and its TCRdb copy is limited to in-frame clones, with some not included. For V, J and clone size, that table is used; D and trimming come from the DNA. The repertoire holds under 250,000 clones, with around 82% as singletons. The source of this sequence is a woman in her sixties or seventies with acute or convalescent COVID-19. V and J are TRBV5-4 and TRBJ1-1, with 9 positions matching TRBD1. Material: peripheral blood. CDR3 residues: CASSLVQGATEAFF. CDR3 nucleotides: TGTGCCAGCAGCTTGGTACAGGGGGCTACTGAAGCTTTCTTT.